This TCR beta chain was identified in a study of CXCR3-negative and CXCR3-positive naive CD8 T cells. Study-level results: A higher hydrophobicity marked the TRB CDR3s of CXCR3-positive naive cells versus CXCR3-negative naive cells. Most assays were run on fresh PBMCs (CXCR3 expression partially decreased after cryopreservation).

Comment on this clonotype: The antigen remains undetermined.

Libraries of TRB cDNA were made by 5' RACE and carried UMIs. TCRdb re-called the 5' RACE reads and shows each CDR3 protein once, DNA omitted. Here the sample table reports some 110,000 distinct CDR3 sequences. The material sequenced was naive CXCR3+ CD8+ T cells from blood. Subset in this sample: CD45RO-CCR7+CD27+CD95- naive CD8+ T cells expressing CXCR3 (TNR3+). This clonotype was obtained from a human donor in good health. Some clones in this sample may be carry-over from other donors' samples.

The chain's CDR3 is CAIREYNEQFF. J is TRBJ2-1 and V is TRBV7-2. The CDR3 consists of 11 residues. Germline V CDR1 and CDR2: SGHTA, FQGNSA.